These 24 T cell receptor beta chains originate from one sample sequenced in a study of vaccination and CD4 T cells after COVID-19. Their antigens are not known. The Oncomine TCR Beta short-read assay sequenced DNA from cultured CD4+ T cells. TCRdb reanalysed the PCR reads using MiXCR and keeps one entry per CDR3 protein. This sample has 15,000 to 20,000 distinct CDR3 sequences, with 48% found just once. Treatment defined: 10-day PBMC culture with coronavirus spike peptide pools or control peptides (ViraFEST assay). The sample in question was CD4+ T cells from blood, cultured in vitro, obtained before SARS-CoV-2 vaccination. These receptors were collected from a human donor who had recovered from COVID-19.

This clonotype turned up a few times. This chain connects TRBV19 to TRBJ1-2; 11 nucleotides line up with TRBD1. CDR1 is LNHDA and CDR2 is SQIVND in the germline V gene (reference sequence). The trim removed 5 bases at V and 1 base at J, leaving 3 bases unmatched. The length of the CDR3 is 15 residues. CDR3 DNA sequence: TGTGCCAGTAGTGGACAGGGGGCAAGTAACTATGGCTACACCTTC. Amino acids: CASSGQGASNYGYTF.

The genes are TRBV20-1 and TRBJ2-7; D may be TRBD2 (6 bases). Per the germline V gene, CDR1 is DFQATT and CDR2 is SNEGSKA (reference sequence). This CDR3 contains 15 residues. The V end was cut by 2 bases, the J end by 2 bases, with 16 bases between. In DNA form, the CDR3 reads TGCAGTGCTAGATCGTACGGGACTCGTCCCTACGAGCAGTACTTC. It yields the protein CSARSYGTRPYEQYF.

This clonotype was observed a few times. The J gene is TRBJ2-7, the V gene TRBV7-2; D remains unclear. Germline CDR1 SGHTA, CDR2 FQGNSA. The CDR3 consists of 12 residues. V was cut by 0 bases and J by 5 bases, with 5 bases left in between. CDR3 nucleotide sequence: TGTGCCAGCAGCTTAGCGGGTGACGAGCAGTACTTC. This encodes CASSLAGDEQYF.

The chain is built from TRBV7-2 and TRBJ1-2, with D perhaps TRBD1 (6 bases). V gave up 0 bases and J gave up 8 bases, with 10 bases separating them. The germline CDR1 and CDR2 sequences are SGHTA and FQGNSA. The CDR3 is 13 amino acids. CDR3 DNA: TGTGCCAGCAGCTTAGCCCAGGGGCGCGGCTACACCTTC. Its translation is CASSLAQGRGYTF.

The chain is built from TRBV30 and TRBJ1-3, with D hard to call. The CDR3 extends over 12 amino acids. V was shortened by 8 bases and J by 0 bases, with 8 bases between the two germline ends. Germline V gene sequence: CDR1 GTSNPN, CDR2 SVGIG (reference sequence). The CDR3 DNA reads TGTGCCGGACGGCTCTCTGGAAACACCATATATTTT. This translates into CAGRLSGNTIYF.

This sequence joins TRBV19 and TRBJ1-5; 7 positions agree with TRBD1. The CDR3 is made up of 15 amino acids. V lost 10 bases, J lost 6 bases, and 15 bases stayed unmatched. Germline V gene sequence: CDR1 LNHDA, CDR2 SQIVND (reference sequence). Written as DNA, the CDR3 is TGTGCCACGTCGGAAACAGGGGATTTAGGTCAGCCCCAGCATTTT. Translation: CATSETGDLGQPQHF.

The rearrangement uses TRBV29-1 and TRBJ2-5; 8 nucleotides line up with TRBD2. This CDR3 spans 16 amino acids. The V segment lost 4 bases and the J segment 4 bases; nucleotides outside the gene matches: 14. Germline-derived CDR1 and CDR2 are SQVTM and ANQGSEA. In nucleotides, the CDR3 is TGCAGCGTTGGGGATCCGGGACTAGGAGTTGGAGAGACCCAGTACTTC. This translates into CSVGDPGLGVGETQYF.

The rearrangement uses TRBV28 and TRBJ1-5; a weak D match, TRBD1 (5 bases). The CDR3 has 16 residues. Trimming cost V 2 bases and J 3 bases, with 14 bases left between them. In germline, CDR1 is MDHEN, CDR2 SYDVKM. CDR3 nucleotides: TGTGCCAGCAGTTTACCGGGCGGAGGGGCCAATCAGCCCCAGCATTTT. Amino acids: CASSLPGGGANQPQHF.

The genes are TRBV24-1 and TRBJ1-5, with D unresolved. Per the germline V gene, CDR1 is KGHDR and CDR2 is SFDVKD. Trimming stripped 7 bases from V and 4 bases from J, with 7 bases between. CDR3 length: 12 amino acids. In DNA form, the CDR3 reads TGTGCCACCAGCAATCCAAATCAGCCCCAGCATTTT. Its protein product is CATSNPNQPQHF.

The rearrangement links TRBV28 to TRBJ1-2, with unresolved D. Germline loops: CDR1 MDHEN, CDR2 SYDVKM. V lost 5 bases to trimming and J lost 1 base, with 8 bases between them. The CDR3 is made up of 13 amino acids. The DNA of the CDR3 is TGTGCCAGCAGTGTCGACGGTAACTATGGCTACACCTTC. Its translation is CASSVDGNYGYTF.

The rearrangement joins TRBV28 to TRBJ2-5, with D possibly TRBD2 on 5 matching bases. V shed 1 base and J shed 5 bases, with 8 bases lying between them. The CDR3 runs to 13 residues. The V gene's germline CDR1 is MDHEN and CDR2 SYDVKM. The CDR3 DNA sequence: TGTGCCAGCAGTTTATCCGGGGTGGAGACCCAGTACTTC. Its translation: CASSLSGVETQYF.

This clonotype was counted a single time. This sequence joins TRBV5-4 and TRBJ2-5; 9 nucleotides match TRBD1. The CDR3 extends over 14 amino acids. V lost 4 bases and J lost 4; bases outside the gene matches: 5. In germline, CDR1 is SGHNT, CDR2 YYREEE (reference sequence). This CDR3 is CASSPRDRVETQYF. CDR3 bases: TGTGCCAGCAGCCCTCGGGACAGGGTAGAGACCCAGTACTTC.

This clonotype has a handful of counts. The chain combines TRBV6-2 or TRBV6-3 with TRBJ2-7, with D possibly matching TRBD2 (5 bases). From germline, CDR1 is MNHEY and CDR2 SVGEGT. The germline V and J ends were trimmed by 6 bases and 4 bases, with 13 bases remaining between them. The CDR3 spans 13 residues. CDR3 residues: CASRFAGRYEQYF. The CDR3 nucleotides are TGTGCCAGCAGGTTCGCGGGCCGGTACGAGCAGTACTTC.

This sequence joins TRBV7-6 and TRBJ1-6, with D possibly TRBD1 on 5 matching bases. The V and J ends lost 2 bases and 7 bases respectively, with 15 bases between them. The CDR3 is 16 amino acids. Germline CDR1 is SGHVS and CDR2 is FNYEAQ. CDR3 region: CASSLSRGNLNSPLHF. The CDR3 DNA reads TGTGCCAGCAGCTTAAGCCGGGGGAACTTAAATTCACCCCTCCACTTT.

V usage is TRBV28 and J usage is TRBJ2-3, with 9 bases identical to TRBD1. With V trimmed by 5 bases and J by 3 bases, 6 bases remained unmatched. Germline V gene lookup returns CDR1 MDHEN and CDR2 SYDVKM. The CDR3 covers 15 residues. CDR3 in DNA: TGTGCCAGCAGTCTAAACGGACAGGGGACAGATACGCAGTATTTT. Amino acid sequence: CASSLNGQGTDTQYF.

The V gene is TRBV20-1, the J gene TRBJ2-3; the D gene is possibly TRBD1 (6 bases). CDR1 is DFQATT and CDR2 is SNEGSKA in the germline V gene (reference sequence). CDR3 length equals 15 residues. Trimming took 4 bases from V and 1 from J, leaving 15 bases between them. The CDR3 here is CSAIRQDKGTDTQYF. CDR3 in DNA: TGCAGTGCTATCAGACAGGACAAGGGCACAGATACGCAGTATTTT.

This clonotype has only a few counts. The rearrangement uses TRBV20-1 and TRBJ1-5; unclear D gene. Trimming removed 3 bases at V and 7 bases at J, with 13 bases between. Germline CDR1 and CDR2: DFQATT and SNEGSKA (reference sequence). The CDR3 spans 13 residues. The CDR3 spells CSASGLAHQPQHF. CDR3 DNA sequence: TGCAGTGCTAGTGGGCTAGCACACCAGCCCCAGCATTTT.

CDR3 coding DNA: TGTGCCAGCAGTTTAAAGTGGGAAAGCTCCTACGAGCAGTACTTC. Translated, it gives CASSLKWESSYEQYF. The chain links TRBV27 to TRBJ2-7; no definite D call. This CDR3 comprises 15 residues. Germline values: CDR1 MNHEY, CDR2 SMNVEV (reference sequence). The V and J ends lost 2 bases and 0 bases respectively, with 11 bases between them.

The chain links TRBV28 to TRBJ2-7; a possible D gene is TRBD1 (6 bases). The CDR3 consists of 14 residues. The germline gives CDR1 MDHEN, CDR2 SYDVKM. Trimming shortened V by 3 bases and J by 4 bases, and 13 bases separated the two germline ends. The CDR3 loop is CASSLRLQGYEQYF. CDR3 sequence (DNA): TGTGCCAGCAGTTTGCGATTACAGGGTTACGAGCAGTACTTC.

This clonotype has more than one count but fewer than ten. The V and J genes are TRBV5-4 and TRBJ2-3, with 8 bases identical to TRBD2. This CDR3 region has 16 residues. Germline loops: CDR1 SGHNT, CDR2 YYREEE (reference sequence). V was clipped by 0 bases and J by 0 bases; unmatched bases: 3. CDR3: CASSLGGRTSTDTQYF. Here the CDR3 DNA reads TGTGCCAGCAGCTTGGGCGGGAGGACGAGCACAGATACGCAGTATTTT.

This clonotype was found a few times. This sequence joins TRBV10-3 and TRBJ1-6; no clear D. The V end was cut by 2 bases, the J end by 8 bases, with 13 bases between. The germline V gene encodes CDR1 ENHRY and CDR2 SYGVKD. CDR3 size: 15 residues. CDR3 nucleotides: TGTGCCATCAGTGAGACTTTGGGTGTGGATTCACCCCTCCACTTT. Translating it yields CAISETLGVDSPLHF.

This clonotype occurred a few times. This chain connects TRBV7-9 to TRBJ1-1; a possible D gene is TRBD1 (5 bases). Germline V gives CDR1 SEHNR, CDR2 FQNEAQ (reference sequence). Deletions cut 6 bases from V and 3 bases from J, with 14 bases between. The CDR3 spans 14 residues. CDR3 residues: CASSPEFRDTEAFF. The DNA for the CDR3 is TGTGCCAGCAGTCCTGAATTCAGGGACACTGAAGCTTTCTTT.

The CDR3: CSAVKGGSLPPYEQYF. The CDR3 DNA sequence: TGCAGTGCTGTAAAGGGTGGCAGTCTCCCCCCCTACGAGCAGTACTTC. The gene calls are TRBV20-1 and TRBJ2-7, with D unresolved. V lost 5 bases to trimming and J lost 2 bases, with 22 bases between them. The CDR3 loop spans 16 amino acids. Germline assignment: CDR1 DFQATT and CDR2 SNEGSKA (reference sequence).

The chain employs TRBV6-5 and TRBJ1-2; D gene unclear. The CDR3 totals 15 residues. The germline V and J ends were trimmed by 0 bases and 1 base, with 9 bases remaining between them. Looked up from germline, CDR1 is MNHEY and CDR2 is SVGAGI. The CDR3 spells CASSYSSPSNYGYTF. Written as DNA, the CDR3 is TGTGCCAGCAGTTACTCAAGCCCAAGTAACTATGGCTACACCTTC.